This T cell receptor beta chain was captured in a study of T cells in Graves' hyperthyroidism and ophthalmopathy. Aged 18 to 65, the patients had hyperthyroidism that was newly diagnosed and had lasted under 2 months. It was uncontrolled infection, other autoimmune disease, pregnancy or lactation that excluded patients. Diagnosing involved the use of clinical symptoms, serum thyroxine and TRAb, thyroid ultrasound and orbital computed tomography. Authors of the study amplified TCR beta CDR3 regions from RNA transcripts. The HTBI set primed first-round TCR CDR3 RT-PCR. TCRdb analysed the multiplex PCR reads with MiXCR anew, one entry per CDR3 protein. The sample records more than 350,000 distinct CDR3 sequences, about 18% being singletons. Comment on this clonotype: Its antigen remains unknown.

Trimming shortened V by 4 bases and J by 2 bases, and 11 bases separated the two germline ends. Germline V gives CDR1 SQVTM, CDR2 ANQGSEA. The CDR3 is 13 residues long. Whole-study results and caveats: The model foresaw ophthalmopathy a median 6.5 months prior to onset.

The chain joins TRBV29-1 to TRBJ1-1, with D possibly matching TRBD1 (5 bases). This TCR was sampled from a woman aged 30 to 39 with Graves' hyperthyroidism that later progressed to Graves' ophthalmopathy. The sample comprised blood. CDR3 DNA sequence: TGCAGCGTTGGTCAGGGTACTAACACTGAAGCTTTCTTT. Encoded protein: CSVGQGTNTEAFF.